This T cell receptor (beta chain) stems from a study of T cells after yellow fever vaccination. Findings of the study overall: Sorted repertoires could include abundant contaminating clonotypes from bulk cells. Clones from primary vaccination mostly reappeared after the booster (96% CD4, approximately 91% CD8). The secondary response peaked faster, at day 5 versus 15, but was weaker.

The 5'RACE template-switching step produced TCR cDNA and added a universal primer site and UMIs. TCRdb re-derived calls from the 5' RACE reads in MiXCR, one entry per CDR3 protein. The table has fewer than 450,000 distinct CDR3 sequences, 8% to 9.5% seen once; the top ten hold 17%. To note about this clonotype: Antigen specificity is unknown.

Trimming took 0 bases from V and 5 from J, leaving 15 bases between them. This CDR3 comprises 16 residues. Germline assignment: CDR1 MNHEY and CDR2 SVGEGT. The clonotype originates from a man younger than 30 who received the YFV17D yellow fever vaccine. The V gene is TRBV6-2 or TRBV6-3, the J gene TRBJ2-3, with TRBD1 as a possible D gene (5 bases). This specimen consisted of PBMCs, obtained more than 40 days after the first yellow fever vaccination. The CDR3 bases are TGTGCCAGCAGTTACTCACCCAGGGTAGGGGAAGATACGCAGTATTTT. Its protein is CASSYSPRVGEDTQYF.